Below, 22 T cell receptor beta chains from the same sample are listed, as sequenced in a study of response to subunit inactivated influenza vaccine. TCRdb independently ran MiXCR on the RT-PCR reads; one entry per CDR3 protein. The top ten clones hold under 3.5% of a sample with approximately 500,000 distinct CDR3 sequences, less than 25% of them seen once. The same sample was also used in a study of T cells expressing NK-cell markers. That source reports: 5'RACE template switching built TCR beta cDNA with unique molecular identifiers.

The source material was CD4+ T cells sorted from PBMCs, sampled 12 days after vaccination. Every receptor here comes from a man in his fifties who received an inactivated influenza vaccine.

The chain couples TRBV4-3 to TRBJ2-1; D is perhaps TRBD2 (6 bases). The CDR3 has 15 amino acids. V was pared by 1 base and J by 7 bases, with 14 bases between. Germline V CDR1 and CDR2: LGHNA, YSLEER. The CDR3 protein is CASSQGDRDSNEQFF. DNA of the CDR3: TGCGCCAGCAGCCAAGGTGACCGGGACTCGAATGAGCAGTTCTTC.

The chain links TRBV7-9 to TRBJ2-3; no clear D gene. V lost 9 bases and J lost 0, with 13 bases in between. CDR3 length: 14 amino acids. The germline CDR1 and CDR2 sequences are SEHNR and FQNEAQ (reference sequence). This chain's CDR3 is CASNKGSSTDTQYF. The DNA of the CDR3 is TGTGCCAGTAACAAAGGGTCTAGCACAGATACGCAGTATTTT.

The rearrangement joins TRBV28 to TRBJ2-3; TRBD2 matches 13 bases. Trimming removed 4 bases from V and 5 bases from J; junction bases left unmatched: 12. This CDR3 region has 18 residues. Looked up from germline, CDR1 is MDHEN and CDR2 is SYDVKM. The CDR3 DNA reads as TGTGCCAGCAGTTACCAAATTTATCGGACTAGCGGGAGAGATACGCAGTATTTT. Amino acid sequence: CASSYQIYRTSGRDTQYF.

V and J are TRBV27 and TRBJ1-1; 7 bases match TRBD1. V lost 6 bases, J lost 5 bases, and 6 bases stayed unmatched. Germline V gives CDR1 MNHEY, CDR2 SMNVEV (reference sequence). This CDR3 has 13 amino acids. CDR3 in amino acids: CASRLTGKTEAFF. The CDR3 coding sequence is TGTGCCAGCAGGTTGACAGGGAAGACTGAAGCTTTCTTT.

The V call is TRBV7-9, the J call TRBJ2-2, with D uncertain. From germline, CDR1 is SEHNR and CDR2 FQNEAQ (reference sequence). This CDR3 is built from 12 residues. V was clipped by 8 bases and J by 3 bases, with 7 bases between them. CDR3: CASFRDTGELFF. CDR3 DNA: TGTGCCAGCTTCCGAGACACCGGGGAGCTGTTTTTT.

This clonotype appeared a few times. The gene calls are TRBV12-3 or TRBV12-4 and TRBJ2-2, with D perhaps matching TRBD1 (5 bases). This CDR3 spans 15 amino acids. V was cut by 2 bases and J by 1 base, with 8 bases left in between. This CDR3 is CASSLNGQNTGELFF. The DNA for the CDR3 is TGTGCCAGCAGTTTAAACGGACAGAACACCGGGGAGCTGTTTTTT.

The V and J genes are TRBV25-1 and TRBJ2-1, with D hard to call. The V gene's germline CDR1 is MGHDK and CDR2 SYGVNS. Trimming pared 4 bases from V and 5 bases from J, leaving 12 bases between. The CDR3 length is 14 residues. In DNA, the CDR3 is TGTGCCAGCAGTGCCCTCCCGCCTAACAATGAGCAGTTCTTC. Its translation is CASSALPPNNEQFF.

The chain joins TRBV27 to TRBJ1-1, with 7 bases aligning to TRBD1. J was trimmed by 3 bases and V by 4 bases; bases with no gene match: 17. Germline CDR1 and CDR2: MNHEY and SMNVEV (reference sequence). The length of the CDR3 is 18 residues. The CDR3 region is CASSSAVDRAKPYTEAFF. As DNA, the CDR3 is TGTGCCAGCAGTTCCGCGGTCGACAGGGCCAAACCATACACTGAAGCTTTCTTT.

This clonotype has a handful of counts. The chain has TRBV5-1 and TRBJ1-3, with no clear D. This CDR3 contains 15 residues. Germline V lookup: CDR1 SGHRS, CDR2 YFSETQ. With 1 base removed from V and 0 bases from J, the gap between germline ends came to 8 bases. CDR3 sequence (DNA): TGCGCCAGCAGCTTGATCGGCATCTCTGGAAACACCATATATTTT. Translation gives CASSLIGISGNTIYF.

The chain links TRBV5-6 to TRBJ2-7; D remains ambiguous. The V gene lost 4 bases and the J gene lost 2 bases, with 10 bases spanning the gap. This CDR3 is built from 13 residues. Germline V CDR1 and CDR2: SGHDT, YYEEEE. The CDR3 loop is CASSTDTTYEQYF. Written as DNA, the CDR3 is TGTGCCAGCAGCACAGACACGACCTACGAGCAGTACTTC.

This clonotype was seen a handful of times. The chain recombines TRBV6-5 with TRBJ2-5; 13 bases agree with TRBD2. The CDR3 sequence is 15 residues long. J lost 5 bases, V lost 4 bases, and 4 bases had no gene match. Germline CDR1 MNHEY, CDR2 SVGAGI. CDR3 DNA sequence: TGTGCCAGCAGTTTGGGACTAGCGGGAACGGAGACCCAGTACTTC. Its translation is CASSLGLAGTETQYF.

The chain couples TRBV27 to TRBJ2-1; 10 positions match TRBD2. Germline values: CDR1 MNHEY, CDR2 SMNVEV (reference sequence). V lost 5 bases to trimming and J lost 5 bases; unmatched junction nucleotides: 12. The CDR3 is 17 amino acids. The CDR3 sequence: CASSPGTSAARHNEQFF. In nucleotides, the CDR3 is TGTGCCAGCAGTCCAGGGACTAGCGCTGCCCGGCACAATGAGCAGTTCTTC.

This clonotype was recorded a few times. The J gene is TRBJ2-7, the V gene TRBV6-2 or TRBV6-3, with TRBD1 matching 8 bases. The V and J ends lost 2 bases and 6 bases, in that order; junction bases with no gene match: 3. The CDR3 sequence is 13 residues long. Germline V gene lookup returns CDR1 MNHEY and CDR2 SVGEGT. DNA for the CDR3: TGTGCCAGCAGTTACGCCGACAGGGGCGAGCAGTACTTC. Amino acid sequence: CASSYADRGEQYF.

The chain is built from TRBV27 and TRBJ2-2; 8 nucleotides align to TRBD2. The ends lost 3 bases at V and 5 bases at J; junction bases unmatched: 8. The germline gives CDR1 MNHEY, CDR2 SMNVEV (reference sequence). There are 16 residues in the CDR3. DNA for the CDR3: TGTGCCAGCAGTTTCGTCAGTAGCGGGGTTACCGGGGAGCTGTTTTTT. Amino acids: CASSFVSSGVTGELFF.

The chain combines TRBV20-1 with TRBJ2-3; the D gene is possibly TRBD1 (5 bases). The CDR3 has 12 amino acids. V was cut by 7 bases and J by 4 bases, with 12 bases left in between. CDR1 and CDR2 from the germline V gene are DFQATT and SNEGSKA (reference sequence). CDR3 sequence reads: CSGGRGSDTQYF. In DNA form, the CDR3 reads TGCAGTGGGGGTAGGGGATCAGATACGCAGTATTTT.

The V gene is TRBV5-6, the J gene TRBJ2-5, with D unclear. Looked up from germline, CDR1 is SGHDT and CDR2 is YYEEEE. The CDR3 is made up of 16 amino acids. Trimming shortened V by 2 bases and J by 1 base, and 15 bases separated the two germline ends. CDR3 sequence: CASSLPGLRVQETQYF. The CDR3 DNA follows: TGTGCCAGCAGCTTACCAGGATTAAGGGTCCAAGAGACCCAGTACTTC.

The chain has TRBV7-2 and TRBJ1-2; D call uncertain. The length of the CDR3 is 14 residues. Germline V gene data show CDR1 as SGHTA and CDR2 as FQGNSA. V was pared by 4 bases and J by 3 bases, with 12 bases between. The CDR3 region has the DNA TGTGCCAGCAGCTCGCGGGCGTCGGACTATGGCTACACCTTC. Translated: CASSSRASDYGYTF.

The chain couples TRBV4-2 to TRBJ1-2, with TRBD1 identical over 10 bases. This CDR3 is built from 15 residues. Trimming removed 2 bases from V and 5 bases from J; junction bases left unmatched: 5. Germline V lookup: CDR1 LGHNA, CDR2 YNFKEQ. The CDR3 DNA reads TGTGCCAGCAGCCAAAACCGGGACAGGGGATATGGCTACACCTTC. Its translation is CASSQNRDRGYGYTF.

The chain recombines TRBV28 with TRBJ2-7, with 10 bases fitting TRBD2. The ends lost 4 bases at V and 2 bases at J; junction bases unmatched: 5. CDR3 length equals 15 residues. Per the germline V gene, CDR1 is MDHEN and CDR2 is SYDVKM. CDR3 amino acids: CASSSGGTSAYEQYF. The CDR3 nucleotides read TGTGCCAGCAGTTCTGGCGGGACTAGCGCCTACGAGCAGTACTTC.

The CDR3: CATSDRVKREGVEQFF. In DNA form, the CDR3 reads TGTGCCACCAGTGATAGGGTTAAGCGGGAAGGGGTTGAGCAGTTCTTC. V usage is TRBV24-1 and J usage is TRBJ2-1, with 7 bases fitting TRBD2. The CDR3 covers 16 residues. J gave up 9 bases and V 3 bases, and 13 bases lay outside the gene matches. CDR1 and CDR2 (germline): KGHDR, SFDVKD.

This clonotype was seen a handful of times. The rearrangement links TRBV11-1 to TRBJ2-2; 8 nucleotides align to TRBD2. V was clipped by 5 bases and J by 5 bases; unmatched bases: 10. CDR3 length: 16 residues. CDR1 and CDR2 from the germline V gene are SGHAT and FQDESV (reference sequence). CDR3 sequence: CASSSREGGITGELFF. CDR3 DNA sequence: TGTGCCAGCAGCAGCCGGGAGGGCGGGATTACCGGGGAGCTGTTTTTT.

This clonotype was seen more than once but under ten times. The J gene is TRBJ2-7, the V gene TRBV5-1, with D tentatively TRBD2 (6 bases). CDR1 and CDR2 from the germline V gene are SGHRS and YFSETQ. Trimming removed 2 bases at V and 6 bases at J, with 12 bases between. The CDR3 has 13 residues. CDR3 DNA sequence: TGCGCCAGCAGCTTCGGGGGTGGAGGCGAGCAGTACTTC. It translates to CASSFGGGGEQYF. The full variable domain, with the rest looked up from reference TRBV5-1 and TRBJ2-7, is KAGVTQTPRYLIKTRGQQVTLSCSPISGHRSVSWYQQTPGQGLQFLFEYFSETQRNKGNFPGRFSGRQFSNSRSEMNVSTLELGDSALYLCASSFGGGGEQYFGPGTRLTVT.